The 26 T cell receptor beta chains presented below share a single source sample, sequenced in a study of cytomegalovirus exposure and HLA in healthy donors. With 60 Vbeta and 13 Jbeta primers, the PCR was carried out. Clones were read by immunoSEQ multiplex PCR, and TCRdb kept only the in-frame ones, dropping some. The sample lists about 130,000 clones, 65% to 85% occurring once. The specimen was PBMCs. The source is a woman between 18 and 29 years old in good health and CMV-seronegative.

The chain recombines TRBV11-3 with TRBJ2-7; 10 bases align to TRBD2. Losses at the gene ends were 1 base for V and 1 base for J; bases not matched to a gene: 10. Per germline, CDR1 SGHNT and CDR2 YENEEA. The CDR3 loop spans 18 amino acids. The CDR3 DNA reads as TGTGCCAGCAGCTTAGTGAGGCGACTAGCGGGTCCTTCCTACGAGCAGTACTTC. This sequence encodes CASSLVRRLAGPSYEQYF.

The V gene is TRBV5-1, the J gene TRBJ1-1; perhaps TRBD1 as D (5 bases). V was trimmed by 4 bases and J by 5 bases, leaving 15 bases between them. The CDR3 loop spans 14 amino acids. Germline lookup yields CDR1 SGHRS and CDR2 YFSETQ. The CDR3 region is CASSLGPGGTEAFF. CDR3 DNA sequence: TGCGCCAGCAGCCTGGGACCCGGAGGGACTGAAGCTTTCTTT.

The rearrangement uses TRBV19 and TRBJ2-6; 7 bases map to TRBD1. This CDR3 has 15 residues. The trim removed 5 bases at V and 0 bases at J, leaving 1 base unmatched. Germline V gene data show CDR1 as LNHDA and CDR2 as SQIVND (reference sequence). The CDR3 nucleotides read TGTGCCAGTAGTTCAGGGGGCTCTGGGGCCAACGTCCTGACTTTC. As protein: CASSSGGSGANVLTF.

The rearrangement joins TRBV2 to TRBJ1-1; 12 nucleotides agree with TRBD1. Germline V gives CDR1 SNHLY, CDR2 FYNNEI. The CDR3 has 16 amino acids. V lost 3 bases to trimming and J lost 1 base; unmatched junction nucleotides: 3. Here the CDR3 DNA reads TGTGCCAGCAGTGATGGGACAGGGGGCTGGAACACTGAAGCTTTCTTT. Residues: CASSDGTGGWNTEAFF.

This clone was detected once. Germline is not matched at one junction end, which may reflect a read error. The chain couples TRBV30 to TRBJ1-2; 10 bases match TRBD1. The germline gives CDR1 GTSNPN, CDR2 SVGIG (reference sequence). There are 17 residues in the CDR3. CDR3 in amino acids: CDWSTTPGMDRGGGYTF. Written as DNA, the CDR3 is TGTGACTGGAGTACCACCCCTGGGATGGACAGGGGGGGTGGCTACACCTTC.

The V call is TRBV25-1, the J call TRBJ2-1, with 8 bases matching TRBD2. The germline V gene encodes CDR1 MGHDK and CDR2 SYGVNS. V lost 1 base and J lost 3; bases outside the gene matches: 2. The CDR3 consists of 15 residues. The CDR3 nucleotides are TGTGCCAGCAGTGAATTTCGGGAGGGCTACAATGAGCAGTTCTTC. Encoded protein: CASSEFREGYNEQFF. Supplemented by reference TRBV25-1 and TRBJ2-1, the full variable domain reads EADIYQTPRYLVIGTGKKITLECSQTMGHDKMYWYQQDPGMELHLIHYSYGVNSTEKGDLSSESTVSRIRTEHFPLTLESARPSHTSQYLCASSEFREGYNEQFFGPGTRLTVL.

The CDR3 loop is CASSLNGDSYGYTF. The CDR3 DNA follows: TGTGCCAGCAGCTTAAACGGGGACAGCTATGGCTACACCTTC. This rearrangement joins TRBV7-2 to TRBJ1-2, with 7 bases identical to TRBD1. V shed 2 bases and J 4 bases; nucleotides not matched to a gene: 4. Germline-derived CDR1 and CDR2 are SGHTA and FQGNSA. The CDR3 length is 14 residues.

The DNA of the CDR3 is TGTGCCAGCACCCTAAGTAGCCCGTTACTCTTAGGGGCTCACAATGAGCAGTTCTTC. Translating gives CASTLSSPLLLGAHNEQFF. The chain carries TRBV2 and TRBJ2-1; a possible D gene is TRBD1 (5 bases). The CDR3 contains 19 residues. Germline V CDR1 and CDR2: SNHLY, FYNNEI. Trimming stripped 7 bases from V and 5 bases from J, with 30 bases between.

The genes are TRBV5-1 and TRBJ2-1, with TRBD2 matching 11 bases. Per the germline V gene, CDR1 is SGHRS and CDR2 is YFSETQ. CDR3 length: 16 residues. V lost 0 bases and J lost 7; bases outside the gene matches: 6. CDR3 region: CASSLEPSGRWNEQFF. CDR3 in DNA: TGCGCCAGCAGCTTGGAGCCTAGCGGGAGGTGGAATGAGCAGTTCTTC.

The chain carries TRBV11-2 and TRBJ2-1; 8 bases agree with TRBD2. Germline loops: CDR1 SGHAT, CDR2 FQNNGV. The CDR3 consists of 14 residues. With 5 bases clipped from V and 3 bases from J, the junction kept 3 bases outside the gene matches. The CDR3 nucleotides are TGTGCCAGCAGCGTTCTAGCGGGCTACAATGAGCAGTTCTTC. This gives the protein CASSVLAGYNEQFF.

The V and J genes are TRBV5-1 and TRBJ2-3; 7 bases are shared with TRBD2. V trimming: 1 base; J trimming: 1 base; junction bases outside the gene matches: 3. CDR3 length equals 15 residues. Germline V lookup: CDR1 SGHRS, CDR2 YFSETQ. In DNA, the CDR3 is TGCGCCAGCAGCTTGAGCGGGGCGCGCACAGATACGCAGTATTTT. This translates into CASSLSGARTDTQYF.

The V call is TRBV21-1, the J call TRBJ1-4. TRBV21-1 is shown as a pseudogene. The CDR3 is 15 amino acids. The CDR3 here is CASSKVAGEGEKLFF. CDR3 DNA sequence: TGTGCCAGCAGCAAAGTCGCAGGAGAGGGTGAAAAACTGTTTTTT.

CDR3 region: CATREVAYGYTF. CDR3 bases: TGTGCCACCAGGGAGGTTGCTTATGGCTACACCTTC. The gene calls are TRBV28 and TRBJ1-2; maybe TRBD1 (5 bases). Per germline, CDR1 MDHEN and CDR2 SYDVKM. The CDR3 covers 12 residues. Between the trimmed V and J ends, which lost 10 bases and 5 bases, there was a span of 14 bases.

This clone was observed a handful of times. This chain joins TRBV11-2 and TRBJ2-3, with 7 bases lining up with TRBD2. CDR1 and CDR2 (germline): SGHAT, FQNNGV. This CDR3 contains 16 residues. V gave up 0 bases and J gave up 3 bases; unmatched junction bases: 6. In DNA, the CDR3 is TGTGCCAGCAGCTTAGAATTGCGGGAGAGGACAGATACGCAGTATTTT. Its protein product is CASSLELRERTDTQYF.

In its sample, this clone was seen a few times. J is TRBJ2-2 and V is TRBV30; D is unresolved. The CDR3 is 15 amino acids. With 2 bases removed from V and 0 bases from J, the gap between germline ends came to 10 bases. CDR1 and CDR2 from the germline V gene are GTSNPN and SVGIG (reference sequence). In DNA form, the CDR3 reads TGTGCCTGGAGTACCCTATCCACGAACACCGGGGAGCTGTTTTTT. Translating gives CAWSTLSTNTGELFF.

The chain employs TRBV5-1 and TRBJ2-3; TRBD2 is a possible D gene (6 bases). V was cut by 6 bases and J by 0 bases, with 17 bases left in between. The CDR3 has 16 amino acids. Germline V gene lookup returns CDR1 SGHRS and CDR2 YFSETQ. CDR3: CASNIAAPTSTDTQYF. CDR3 bases: TGCGCCAGCAATATAGCGGCTCCCACTAGCACAGATACGCAGTATTTT.

V gene TRBV9 combines with J gene TRBJ1-1, with unresolved D. Germline V lookup: CDR1 SGDLS, CDR2 YYNGEE. CDR3 length: 15 amino acids. V was shortened by 4 bases and J by 2 bases, with 15 bases between the two germline ends. The CDR3: CASSPRVGGNTEAFF. The CDR3 DNA sequence: TGTGCCAGCAGCCCCCGGGTGGGAGGCAACACTGAAGCTTTCTTT.

A single count supports this clone. The chain carries TRBV18 and TRBJ2-2; no clear D. The germline CDR1 and CDR2 sequences are KGHSH and LQKENI. V was shortened by 3 bases and J by 0 bases, with 11 bases between the two germline ends. The CDR3 runs to 16 residues. DNA for the CDR3: TGTGCCAGCTCACCTAGTAGCAGTACGAACACCGGGGAGCTGTTTTTT. It is translated as CASSPSSSTNTGELFF.

As to this clone: The identical CDR3 is also encoded by other nucleotide sequences in the sample. The chain is built from TRBV19 and TRBJ1-4; D ambiguous. Germline lookup yields CDR1 LNHDA and CDR2 SQIVND (reference sequence). CDR3 length equals 15 residues. The V end was cut by 2 bases, the J end by 0 bases, with 7 bases between. Here the CDR3 reads CASSITRATNEKLFF. The CDR3 region has the DNA TGTGCCAGTAGTATAACACGTGCAACTAATGAAAAACTGTTTTTT.

This clone has more than one count but fewer than ten. This chain connects TRBV7-9 to TRBJ1-1; no clear D. This CDR3 has 12 amino acids. Germline-derived CDR1 and CDR2 are SEHNR and FQNEAQ (reference sequence). V gave up 4 bases and J gave up 1 base, with 4 bases separating them. Here the CDR3 DNA reads TGTGCCAGCAGCTCTACGAACACTGAAGCTTTCTTT. This translates into CASSSTNTEAFF.

V gene TRBV5-1 combines with J gene TRBJ2-7, with 7 positions matching TRBD1. The CDR3 runs 14 residues. Trimming at V came to 3 bases and at J to 6 bases, leaving 9 bases not matched to a gene. From germline, CDR1 is SGHRS and CDR2 YFSETQ. The CDR3 DNA reads as TGCGCCAGCAGCTCCCACGACAGGGCGATCGAGCAGTACTTC. It codes for CASSSHDRAIEQYF.

The chain recombines TRBV19 with TRBJ2-6, with 9 bases fitting TRBD1. V lost 6 bases to trimming and J lost 0 bases; unmatched junction nucleotides: 9. Germline values: CDR1 LNHDA, CDR2 SQIVND (reference sequence). The CDR3 covers 18 residues. CDR3 bases: TGTGCCAGTAGGGCCGGACAGGGGTCATTCTCTGGGGCCAACGTCCTGACTTTC. Amino acids: CASRAGQGSFSGANVLTF.

This clone came up a few times. The CDR3 DNA sequence: TGTGCCTGGGCAGATTTTAGCGGGAGGGGGGAGCAGTTCTTC. Its translation is CAWADFSGRGEQFF. The chain couples TRBV30 to TRBJ2-1, with 11 bases matching TRBD2. Trimming took 5 bases from V and 10 from J; bases not matched to a gene: 10. Looked up from germline, CDR1 is GTSNPN and CDR2 is SVGIG (reference sequence). This CDR3 is 14 amino acids long.

J is TRBJ1-4 and V is TRBV28; maybe TRBD1 (5 bases). This CDR3 is built from 15 residues. Per germline, CDR1 MDHEN and CDR2 SYDVKM. V was trimmed by 5 bases and J by 8 bases, leaving 18 bases between them. CDR3 nucleotide sequence: TGTGCCAGCAGTCCCTGGGGGGAGCATAGGGAAAAACTGTTTTTT. The encoded protein is CASSPWGEHREKLFF.

The rearrangement links TRBV4-2 to TRBJ2-1, with a possible D match to TRBD1 (6 bases). Trimming shortened V by 4 bases and J by 3 bases, and 19 bases separated the two germline ends. This CDR3 has 17 amino acids. From germline, CDR1 is LGHNA and CDR2 YNFKEQ. The CDR3 nucleotides read TGTGCCAGCAGCCTTCATTCAGAAGGGGGTAGCTACAATGAGCAGTTCTTC. Its protein product is CASSLHSEGGSYNEQFF.

CDR3 DNA sequence: TGTGCCAGCAGTCCCGCCCGGGAGGGTTACGAGCAGTACTTC. Protein product: CASSPAREGYEQYF. The chain couples TRBV6-6 to TRBJ2-7; 8 bases fit TRBD2. Unmatched junction bases numbered 7, after V lost 5 bases and J lost 4 bases. Germline V gene lookup returns CDR1 MNHNY and CDR2 SVGAGI (reference sequence). This CDR3 region has 14 residues.